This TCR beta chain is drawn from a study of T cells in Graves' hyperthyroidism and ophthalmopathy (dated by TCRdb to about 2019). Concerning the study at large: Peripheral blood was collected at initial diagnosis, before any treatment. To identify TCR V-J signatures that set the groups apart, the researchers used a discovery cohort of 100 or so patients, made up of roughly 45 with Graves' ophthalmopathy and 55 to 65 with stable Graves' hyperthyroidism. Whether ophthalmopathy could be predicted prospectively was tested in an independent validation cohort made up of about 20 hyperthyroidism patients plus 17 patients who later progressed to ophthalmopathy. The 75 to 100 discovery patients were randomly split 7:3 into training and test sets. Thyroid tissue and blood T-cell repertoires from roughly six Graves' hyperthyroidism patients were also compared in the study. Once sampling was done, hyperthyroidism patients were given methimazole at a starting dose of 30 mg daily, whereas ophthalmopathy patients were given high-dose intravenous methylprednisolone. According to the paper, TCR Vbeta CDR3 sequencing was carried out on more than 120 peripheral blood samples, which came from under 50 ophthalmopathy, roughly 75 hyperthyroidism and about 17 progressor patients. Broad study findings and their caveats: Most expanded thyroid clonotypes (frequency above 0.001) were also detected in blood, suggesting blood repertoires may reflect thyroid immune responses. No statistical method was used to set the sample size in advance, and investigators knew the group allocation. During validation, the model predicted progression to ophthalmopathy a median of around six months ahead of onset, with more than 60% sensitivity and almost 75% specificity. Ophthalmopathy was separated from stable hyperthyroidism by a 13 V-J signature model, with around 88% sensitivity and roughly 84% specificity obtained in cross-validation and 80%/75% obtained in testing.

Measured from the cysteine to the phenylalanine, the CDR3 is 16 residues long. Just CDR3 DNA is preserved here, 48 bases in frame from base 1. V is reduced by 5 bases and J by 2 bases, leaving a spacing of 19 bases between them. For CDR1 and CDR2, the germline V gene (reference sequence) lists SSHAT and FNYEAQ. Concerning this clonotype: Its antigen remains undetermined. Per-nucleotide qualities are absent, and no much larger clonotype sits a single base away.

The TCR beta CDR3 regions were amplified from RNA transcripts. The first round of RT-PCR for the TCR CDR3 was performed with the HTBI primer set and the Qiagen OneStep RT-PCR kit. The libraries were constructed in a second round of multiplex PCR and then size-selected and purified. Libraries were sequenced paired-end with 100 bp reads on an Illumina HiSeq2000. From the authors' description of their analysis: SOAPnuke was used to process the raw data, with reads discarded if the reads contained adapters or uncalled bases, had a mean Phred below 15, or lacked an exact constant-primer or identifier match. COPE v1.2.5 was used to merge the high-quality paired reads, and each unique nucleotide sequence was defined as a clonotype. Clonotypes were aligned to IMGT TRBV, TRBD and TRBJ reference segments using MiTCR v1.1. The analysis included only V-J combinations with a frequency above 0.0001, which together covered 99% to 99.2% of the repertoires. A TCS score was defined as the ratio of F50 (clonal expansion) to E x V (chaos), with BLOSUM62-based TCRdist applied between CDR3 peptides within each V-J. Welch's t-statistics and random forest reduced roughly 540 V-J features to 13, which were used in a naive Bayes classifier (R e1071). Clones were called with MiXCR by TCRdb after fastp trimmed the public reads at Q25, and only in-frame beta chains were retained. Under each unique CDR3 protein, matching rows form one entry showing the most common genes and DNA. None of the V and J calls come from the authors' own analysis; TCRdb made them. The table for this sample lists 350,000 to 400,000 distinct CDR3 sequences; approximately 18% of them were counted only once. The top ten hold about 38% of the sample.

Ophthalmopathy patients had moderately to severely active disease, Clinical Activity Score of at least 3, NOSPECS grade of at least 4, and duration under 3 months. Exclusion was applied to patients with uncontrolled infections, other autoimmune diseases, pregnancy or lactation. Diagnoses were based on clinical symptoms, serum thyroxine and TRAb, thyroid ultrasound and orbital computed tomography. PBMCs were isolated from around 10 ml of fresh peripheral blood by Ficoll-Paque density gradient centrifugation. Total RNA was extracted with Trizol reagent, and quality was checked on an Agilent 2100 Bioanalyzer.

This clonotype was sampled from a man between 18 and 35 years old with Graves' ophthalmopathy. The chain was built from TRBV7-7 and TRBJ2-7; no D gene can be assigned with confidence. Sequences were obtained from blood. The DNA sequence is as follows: TGTGCCAGCAGCCCTCTTGCCGACGGCGGAACCTACGAGCAGTACTTC. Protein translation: CASSPLADGGTYEQYF.